Each of the 8 T cell receptor beta chains below was sequenced from the same sample in a study of CD8+ T cells in alopecia areata (dated 2018 in TCRdb). Libraries were constructed by the immunoSEQ multiplex PCR assay. To provide template for TCR sequencing, every sample had RNA extracted and reverse transcribed into cDNA. What TCRdb holds here is the immuneACCESS table cut down to in-frame rearrangements. Part of the clones is not present; checked against another copy, under half of the missing clones reflect an unresolved V gene, and the others are unexplained. In this sample the table shows about 140,000 clones, 82% of which occur a single time. The top ten clones comprise roughly 25% of the sample. Interpreted using the paper, the time point label stands for: about four weeks on oral tofacitinib. The sample's treatment or condition, from its label and the paper: oral pan-JAK inhibitor, 5-10 mg twice daily.

The source was CD8+ T cells sorted from blood, collected at week 4, from a patient treated with tofacitinib. These receptors were collected from a human donor with alopecia areata.

The chain carries TRBV10-3 and TRBJ1-1; unclear D gene. The CDR3 has 13 residues. V was shortened by 0 bases and J by 2 bases, with 4 bases between the two germline ends. Germline CDR1 and CDR2: ENHRY and SYGVKD. This chain's CDR3 is CAISESINTEAFF. The CDR3 coding sequence is TGTGCCATCAGTGAGTCGATTAACACTGAAGCTTTCTTT.

The chain recombines TRBV6-5 with TRBJ2-2, with D hard to call. This CDR3 has 15 residues. V was cut by 4 bases and J by 7 bases, with 16 bases left in between. CDR1 is MNHEY, CDR2 SVGAGI, per germline. The CDR3 sequence is CASSSSRGRGGELFF. In nucleotides, the CDR3 is TGTGCCAGCAGTTCCTCGCGAGGCCGAGGCGGGGAGCTGTTTTTT.

About this clone itself: The identical CDR3 is also encoded by other nucleotide sequences in the sample. This chain links TRBV6-5 with TRBJ2-7; perhaps TRBD2 as D (6 bases). CDR3 length: 14 amino acids. Germline CDR1 MNHEY, CDR2 SVGAGI. V lost 2 bases, J lost 0 bases, and 8 bases lay in between. Written as DNA, the CDR3 is TGTGCCAGCAGTTACGGGCGGGGCTCCTACGAGCAGTACTTC. Translation: CASSYGRGSYEQYF.

The chain joins TRBV9 to TRBJ2-1; D possibly corresponds to TRBD2 (6 bases). Trimming removed 4 bases at V and 4 bases at J, with 18 bases between. Germline CDR1 is SGDLS and CDR2 is YYNGEE. This CDR3 comprises 16 residues. The CDR3 loop reads CASSPRTGDGYNEQFF. The CDR3 nucleotides read TGTGCCAGCAGCCCCCGGACGGGGGACGGTTACAATGAGCAGTTCTTC.

The V call is TRBV6-1, the J call TRBJ1-2, with D possibly TRBD1 on 5 matching bases. The CDR3 covers 14 residues. The germline V gene has CDR1 MNHNS and CDR2 SASEGT. The germline V and J ends were trimmed by 5 bases and 5 bases, with 15 bases remaining between them. In nucleotides, the CDR3 is TGTGCCAGCAGTCCTCCGACAGACTTATATGGCTACACCTTC. The encoded protein is CASSPPTDLYGYTF.

The CDR3 DNA sequence: TGCAGCGTTCGAATTGAGACCCAGTACTTC. Translation gives CSVRIETQYF. The chain has TRBV29-1 and TRBJ2-5; no firm D call. CDR1 is SQVTM, CDR2 ANQGSEA, per germline. The CDR3 covers 10 residues. Trimming left V 5 bases short and J 5 bases short, with 6 bases between.

J is TRBJ1-2 and V is TRBV4-1, with D possibly TRBD1 on 5 matching bases. Germline CDR1 reads MGHRA; CDR2 reads YSYEKL. This CDR3 region has 16 residues. V lost 1 base, J lost 8 bases, and 20 bases lay in between. The CDR3 bases are TGCGCCAGCAGCCAAGCCCAATCCCAGGGCGGCGAAGGCTACACCTTC. It specifies CASSQAQSQGGEGYTF.

The chain has TRBV5-6 and TRBJ2-2; D is tentatively TRBD1 or TRBD2 (6 bases each). Looked up from germline, CDR1 is SGHDT and CDR2 is YYEEEE. The V and J ends lost 2 bases and 4 bases respectively, with 12 bases between them. The CDR3 is 15 amino acids. The CDR3 nucleotides read TGTGCCAGCAGCTTCGCGCCGGGGGCCACCGGGGAGCTGTTTTTT. Translating gives CASSFAPGATGELFF. The full variable domain, rest sourced from reference TRBV5-6 and TRBJ2-2, is DAGVTQSPTHLIKTRGQQVTLRCSPKSGHDTVSWYQQALGQGPQFIFQYYEEEERQRGNFPDRFSGHQFPNYSSELNVNALLLGDSALYLCASSFAPGATGELFFGEGSRLTVL.